These 27 T cell receptor beta chains were sequenced from one sample in a study of blood T cells in healthy people across ages (dated by TCRdb to the mid-2010s). Receptor amplification or capture employed 5' RACE. A second PCR of about 6 to 11 cycles was performed with a sample-barcoded 5' primer and a J-beta primer mix. The public reads were reprocessed in TCRdb via fastp at Q25 and MiXCR, keeping in-frame beta chains. Entries are consolidated by CDR3 protein sequence, retaining the most common genes and DNA. The sample table records 1.5 million to 2 million distinct CDR3 sequences; 35% to 50% of these occur just once. The ten largest account for 20% to 25% of the sample. The source material was blood. All receptors come from a human donor in good health.

The V gene is TRBV5-1, the J gene TRBJ2-6; D is perhaps TRBD1 (5 bases). V gave up 7 bases and J gave up 0 bases, with 11 bases separating them. Per the germline V gene, CDR1 is SGHRS and CDR2 is YFSETQ. The CDR3 spans 15 residues. The CDR3 reads CASRTGNSGANVLTF. CDR3 coding DNA: TGCGCCAGCCGCACAGGAAACTCTGGGGCCAACGTCCTGACTTTC.

V and J are TRBV6-6 and TRBJ2-3; 8 nucleotides agree with TRBD2. CDR1 is MNHNY and CDR2 is SVGAGI in the germline V gene (reference sequence). The CDR3 extends over 15 amino acids. Trimming took 5 bases from V and 8 from J; bases not matched to a gene: 12. The CDR3 protein is CASSPGGRGEVTQYF. The CDR3 region has the DNA TGTGCCAGCAGTCCGGGTGGGCGGGGGGAAGTTACGCAGTATTTT.

The gene calls are TRBV7-9 and TRBJ1-4, with D hard to call. This CDR3 is built from 14 residues. V was cut by 2 bases and J by 7 bases, with 11 bases left in between. In germline, CDR1 is SEHNR, CDR2 FQNEAQ (reference sequence). For the CDR3, the DNA is TGTGCCAGCAGCTTATGGACCCCCAGTGAAAAACTGTTTTTT. Encoded protein: CASSLWTPSEKLFF.

As to this clonotype: One end of the junction is discordant with germline, which a read error may explain. The chain uses TRBV27 and TRBJ1-4, with D hard to call. The CDR3 runs 15 residues. CDR1 and CDR2 from the germline V gene are MNHEY and SMNVEV (reference sequence). CDR3 nucleotide sequence: TGTGTCAGCAGTTTGGGGAGGACAACTAATGAAAAACTGTTTTTT. Translation gives CVSSLGRTTNEKLFF. Full variable domain (remainder filled in from reference TRBV27 and TRBJ1-4): EAQVTQNPRYLITVTGKKLTVTCSQNMNHEYMSWYRQDPGLGLRQIYYSMNVEVTDKGDVPEGYKVSRKEKRNFPLILESPSPNQTSLYFCVSSLGRTTNEKLFFGSGTQLSVL.

Only a few counts were recorded for this clonotype. A junction end diverges from the germline sequence, so it may reflect a read error. As DNA, the CDR3 is TGTAGTGCTAGAGATCATCAGGACAGGGTGACCTACGAGCAGTACTTC. As protein: CSARDHQDRVTYEQYF. J is TRBJ2-7 and V is TRBV20-1; 8 bases align to TRBD1. Germline CDR1 DFQATT, CDR2 SNEGSKA (reference sequence). The CDR3 has 16 residues.

This clonotype has only one observation. This sequence joins TRBV28 and TRBJ1-2; 9 bases line up with TRBD1. CDR3 length: 16 residues. Looked up from germline, CDR1 is MDHEN and CDR2 is SYDVKM. The ends lost 2 bases at V and 4 bases at J; junction bases unmatched: 8. DNA of the CDR3: TGTGCCAGCAGTTTACCCGGGACAGGGACTCCCTATGGCTACACCTTC. Protein product: CASSLPGTGTPYGYTF.

The V and J genes are TRBV6-2 or TRBV6-3 and TRBJ1-4, with D maybe TRBD1 (5 bases). Germline V gene sequence: CDR1 MNHEY, CDR2 SVGEGT. The CDR3 runs 16 residues. Trimming removed 8 bases at V and 6 bases at J, with 22 bases between. The CDR3 loop reads CASPPHGRREDEKLFF. The CDR3 DNA reads TGTGCCAGCCCACCTCATGGCCGCAGGGAGGATGAAAAACTGTTTTTT.

This clonotype was detected only a few times. The rearrangement links TRBV6-2 or TRBV6-3 to TRBJ2-5, with D possibly matching TRBD2 (5 bases). Trimming pared 7 bases from V and 6 bases from J, leaving 9 bases between. This CDR3 region has 11 residues. Germline CDR1 is MNHEY and CDR2 is SVGEGT. The CDR3 sequence is CASTNGKTQYF. The CDR3 coding sequence is TGTGCCAGCACCAACGGGAAGACCCAGTACTTC.

Comments on this clonotype: At one end the junction does not follow the germline gene, possibly because of a read error. DNA of the CDR3: TGTGCCAGCAGCCCCCTGGGAGCAAAGGGGAACCCTGAAGCTTTCTTT. Its translation: CASSPLGAKGNPEAFF. This chain joins TRBV3-1 and TRBJ1-1, with D perhaps TRBD1 (5 bases). The CDR3 consists of 16 residues. Looked up from germline, CDR1 is LGHDT and CDR2 is YNNKEL (reference sequence).

The chain couples TRBV12-3 or TRBV12-4 to TRBJ1-1; D ambiguous. CDR3 length equals 14 residues. V lost 5 bases and J lost 4, with 14 bases in between. CDR3 coding DNA: TGTGCCAGCAGTCCCCGCCCGGGGAGCACTGAAGCTTTCTTT. It is translated as CASSPRPGSTEAFF.

This clonotype was seen just once. CDR3 region: CASSVDFGASGYTF. CDR3 DNA sequence: TGTGCCAGCAGCGTAGATTTTGGGGCCTCCGGCTACACCTTC. This chain links TRBV9 with TRBJ1-2; TRBD1 is a possible D gene (5 bases). The germline gives CDR1 SGDLS, CDR2 YYNGEE. Trimming cost V 0 bases and J 8 bases, with 14 bases left between them. This CDR3 contains 14 residues.

This clonotype was seen a few times. This may arise from a read error, as a much more abundant clone is one base away. The chain carries TRBV12-3 or TRBV12-4 and TRBJ2-7, with D hard to call. The CDR3 has 11 residues. The DNA of the CDR3 is TGTACCAGCAGTTACGGGTACGAGCAGTACTTC. The encoded protein is CTSSYGYEQYF.

The rearrangement joins TRBV9 to TRBJ2-3; the D gene is possibly TRBD2 (6 bases). Germline loops: CDR1 SGDLS, CDR2 YYNGEE. CDR3 length: 16 amino acids. Trimming removed 6 bases from V and 0 bases from J, with 17 bases in between. CDR3 loop: CASTPYPGTSTDTQYF. The CDR3 coding sequence is TGTGCCAGCACCCCTTACCCGGGGACTAGCACAGATACGCAGTATTTT. The variable domain in full, completed from reference TRBV9 and TRBJ2-3, reads DSGVTQTPKHLITATGQRVTLRCSPRSGDLSVYWYQQSLDQGLQFLIQYYNGEERAKGNILERFSAQQFPDLHSELNLSSLELGDSALYFCASTPYPGTSTDTQYFGPGTRLTVL.

This clonotype was recorded a few times. This chain connects TRBV6-2 or TRBV6-3 to TRBJ1-5; D might be TRBD1 (5 bases). This CDR3 spans 14 amino acids. CDR1 MNHEY and CDR2 SVGEGT come from the germline V gene. V was pared by 8 bases and J by 10 bases, with 21 bases between. CDR3 protein: CASSSRDGHRPQHF. The CDR3 bases are TGTGCCAGCTCCAGCCGGGACGGGCATCGACCCCAGCATTTT.

This clonotype was seen at least ten times. V and J are TRBV6-2 or TRBV6-3 and TRBJ2-7; D gene unclear. CDR3 size: 11 residues. The ends were cut back, 10 bases at V and 2 bases at J, with 9 bases in the middle. Looked up from germline, CDR1 is MNHEY and CDR2 is SVGEGT. CDR3 loop: CATRHTYEQYF. CDR3 DNA: TGTGCCACCAGACATACCTACGAGCAGTACTTC.

This chain links TRBV5-1 with TRBJ2-1; D may be TRBD1 (6 bases). The V end lost 0 bases, the J end lost 0 bases, and 10 bases lay between the germline ends. Germline lookup yields CDR1 SGHRS and CDR2 YFSETQ. CDR3 length: 16 amino acids. The DNA for the CDR3 is TGCGCCAGCAGCTTGGTAGCAGGGGTCTCCTACAATGAGCAGTTCTTC. This sequence encodes CASSLVAGVSYNEQFF.

This sequence joins TRBV3-1 and TRBJ1-5; D is uncertain. Per the germline V gene, CDR1 is LGHDT and CDR2 is YNNKEL (reference sequence). This CDR3 has 14 amino acids. Trimming took off 2 bases at V and 4 bases at J, with 9 bases between the two ends. In DNA form, the CDR3 reads TGTGCCAGCAGCCAAATGACGGCTAATCAGCCCCAGCATTTT. Protein: CASSQMTANQPQHF.

This clonotype was seen a few times. V is TRBV7-8 and J is TRBJ2-5; TRBD1 aligns across 7 bases. In germline, CDR1 is SGHVS, CDR2 FQNEAQ. The length of the CDR3 is 14 residues. Trimming removed 4 bases from V and 3 bases from J; junction bases left unmatched: 5. The CDR3 DNA reads as TGTGCCAGCAGCTCGTCGACAGGGAAAGAGACCCAGTACTTC. This translates into CASSSSTGKETQYF.

This chain uses TRBV28 with TRBJ1-2; 7 bases map to TRBD1. CDR1 and CDR2 from the germline V gene are MDHEN and SYDVKM. The trim removed 4 bases at V and 13 bases at J, leaving 6 bases unmatched. The CDR3 contains 11 residues. CDR3 DNA: TGTGCCAGCAGTTATCCGACAGGGCCCACCTTC. This sequence encodes CASSYPTGPTF.

This clonotype occurred a few times. The V call is TRBV5-1, the J call TRBJ2-7; no reliable D call. The CDR3 is 13 amino acids. The germline V gene encodes CDR1 SGHRS and CDR2 YFSETQ. Trimming removed 3 bases from V and 3 bases from J, with 10 bases in between. In DNA, the CDR3 is TGCGCCAGCAGCTGGAGACGGAACTACGAGCAGTACTTC. Protein sequence: CASSWRRNYEQYF.

V and J are TRBV5-6 and TRBJ1-6, with TRBD1 identical over 7 bases. CDR3 length: 14 amino acids. Germline V gives CDR1 SGHDT, CDR2 YYEEEE. J was trimmed by 7 bases and V by 3 bases; bases with no gene match: 4. The CDR3 DNA follows: TGTGCCAGCAGCTCGACAGGGACAAATTCACCCCTCCACTTT. It encodes CASSSTGTNSPLHF.

This clonotype has a handful of counts. The rearrangement links TRBV20-1 to TRBJ2-1; 16 nucleotides align to TRBD2. The CDR3 loop spans 20 amino acids. Unmatched junction bases numbered 14, after V lost 3 bases and J lost 3 bases. Germline CDR1 is DFQATT and CDR2 is SNEGSKA (reference sequence). Written as DNA, the CDR3 is TGCAGTGCTAGCCCTCGCCCCGGGACTAGCGGGGGGGCCTTCTACAATGAGCAGTTCTTC. Its protein product is CSASPRPGTSGGAFYNEQFF.

J is TRBJ1-5 and V is TRBV20-1; D is unclear. V was trimmed by 2 bases and J by 0 bases, leaving 11 bases between them. The CDR3 runs to 15 residues. CDR1 and CDR2 (germline): DFQATT, SNEGSKA (reference sequence). The CDR3: CSARYVALSNQPQHF. CDR3 coding DNA: TGCAGTGCTAGATATGTGGCCCTTAGCAATCAGCCCCAGCATTTT.

This rearrangement joins TRBV5-1 to TRBJ1-4; D is unclear. CDR1 is SGHRS and CDR2 is YFSETQ in the germline V gene. This CDR3 is built from 14 residues. V gave up 5 bases and J gave up 8 bases, with 16 bases separating them. CDR3 in amino acids: CASRTTAAEEKLFF. The CDR3 DNA reads as TGCGCCAGCAGGACGACCGCGGCGGAGGAAAAACTGTTTTTT.

This clonotype was picked up a small number of times. CDR3 coding DNA: TGTGCCAGCAGCCAATCAGCGGGGAGCACAGATACGCAGTATTTT. Translated, it gives CASSQSAGSTDTQYF. The chain has TRBV4-2 and TRBJ2-3; 7 positions agree with TRBD2. Per the germline V gene, CDR1 is LGHNA and CDR2 is YNFKEQ. With 2 bases clipped from V and 0 bases from J, the junction kept 2 bases outside the gene matches. This CDR3 is built from 15 residues.

The chain employs TRBV5-1 and TRBJ2-3; TRBD1 might be the D (7 bases). The CDR3 is made up of 14 amino acids. CDR1 is SGHRS and CDR2 is YFSETQ in the germline V gene. Trimming took 3 bases from V and 3 from J, leaving 11 bases between them. The CDR3 sequence: CASSSQGTTDTQYF. CDR3 nucleotide sequence: TGCGCCAGCAGCTCACAGGGGACTACAGATACGCAGTATTTT.

Here the CDR3 reads CASSLALDSYGYTF. The DNA of the CDR3 is TGTGCCAGCAGCTTAGCCTTAGACAGCTATGGCTACACCTTC. J is TRBJ1-2 and V is TRBV7-2; a weak D match, TRBD1 (5 bases). Germline values: CDR1 SGHTA, CDR2 FQGNSA. This CDR3 has 14 residues. Trimming took 0 bases from V and 4 from J, leaving 9 bases between them.